What follows are 28 T cell receptor beta chains derived from one specimen sequenced in a study of cytomegalovirus exposure and HLA in healthy donors. With 60 Vbeta and 13 Jbeta primers, the PCR was carried out. The table came from immunoSEQ multiplex PCR; TCRdb's copy has only in-frame clones and leaves some out. The repertoire holds approximately 110,000 clones, with 70% to 80% as singletons. The sample comprised PBMCs. The receptors shown here come from a woman aged 40 to 50 in good health and CMV-seropositive.

The chain uses TRBV2 and TRBJ1-1, with D unresolved. With 0 bases removed from V and 4 bases from J, the gap between germline ends came to 9 bases. The CDR3 has 14 amino acids. CDR1 is SNHLY, CDR2 FYNNEI, per germline. DNA of the CDR3: TGTGCCAGCAGTGAAGCAGGAGGGCTCACTGAAGCTTTCTTT. This sequence encodes CASSEAGGLTEAFF.

This clone was detected a few times. The chain carries TRBV2 and TRBJ2-3; possibly TRBD2 for D (5 bases). This CDR3 is 13 amino acids long. Trimming stripped 6 bases from V and 4 bases from J, with 11 bases between. Germline V lookup: CDR1 SNHLY, CDR2 FYNNEI. The CDR3 is CASRSDLPDTQYF. The CDR3 DNA is TGTGCCAGCAGATCGGACTTGCCAGATACGCAGTATTTT.

The V gene is TRBV6-1, the J gene TRBJ2-1, with 13 nucleotides matching TRBD2. The CDR3 covers 14 residues. With 10 bases clipped from V and 10 bases from J, the junction kept 10 bases outside the gene matches. CDR1 and CDR2 from the germline V gene are MNHNS and SASEGT. The CDR3 sequence is CATATGTSGVEQFF. Here the CDR3 DNA reads TGTGCCACCGCCACAGGGACTAGCGGGGTGGAGCAGTTCTTC.

The chain is built from TRBV7-9 and TRBJ1-2; a possible D gene is TRBD1 (6 bases). Germline CDR1 SEHNR, CDR2 FQNEAQ (reference sequence). V lost 3 bases, J lost 5 bases, and 10 bases lay in between. The CDR3 contains 13 residues. In DNA, the CDR3 is TGTGCCAGCAGCTTCGAGCAGGGGTATGGCTACACCTTC. Amino acid sequence: CASSFEQGYGYTF.

The J gene is TRBJ2-3, the V gene TRBV7-6; 12 positions agree with TRBD2. CDR1 SGHVS and CDR2 FNYEAQ come from the germline V gene. This CDR3 has 17 amino acids. V dropped 0 bases and J dropped 2; count of bases not matched to a gene: 3. This CDR3 is CASSLATSGGLTDTQYF. CDR3 nucleotide sequence: TGTGCCAGCAGCTTAGCGACTAGCGGGGGTCTCACAGATACGCAGTATTTT.

The rearrangement joins TRBV6-1 to TRBJ2-5; 7 bases fit TRBD1. J gave up 2 bases and V 3 bases, and 6 bases lay outside the gene matches. The CDR3 runs 15 residues. CDR1 is MNHNS, CDR2 SASEGT, per germline. The CDR3 region is CASSDPGTAQETQYF. CDR3 nucleotides: TGTGCCAGCAGTGACCCGGGGACAGCTCAAGAGACCCAGTACTTC.

This chain links TRBV10-3 with TRBJ1-2; 7 bases align to TRBD1. V was clipped by 8 bases and J by 2 bases; unmatched bases: 11. This CDR3 has 15 residues. CDR1 ENHRY and CDR2 SYGVKD come from the germline V gene. This CDR3 is CAIALAGGPNYGYTF. In nucleotides, the CDR3 is TGTGCCATCGCCCTTGCAGGGGGTCCAAACTATGGCTACACCTTC.

This chain joins TRBV2 and TRBJ2-7; 7 bases line up with TRBD1. After removal of 3 bases from V and 2 bases from J, the junction contained 7 bases not matched to a gene. The CDR3 is 15 amino acids. From germline, CDR1 is SNHLY and CDR2 FYNNEI. CDR3 sequence: CASSDSTGWTYEQYF. In nucleotides, the CDR3 is TGTGCCAGCAGTGACTCGACAGGGTGGACCTACGAGCAGTACTTC.

CDR3 region: CASSLLPDRENTEAFF. CDR3 DNA sequence: TGCGCCAGCAGCCTACTCCCGGACAGGGAGAACACTGAAGCTTTCTTT. The rearrangement joins TRBV5-1 to TRBJ1-1; 8 positions match TRBD1. J lost 1 base, V lost 4 bases, and 9 bases had no gene match. This CDR3 region has 16 residues. Per the germline V gene, CDR1 is SGHRS and CDR2 is YFSETQ.

The gene calls are TRBV13 and TRBJ2-3; tentatively, D is TRBD2 (6 bases). CDR3 length equals 14 residues. In germline, CDR1 is PRHDT, CDR2 FYEKMQ (reference sequence). The V end lost 7 bases, the J end lost 1 base, and 12 bases lay between the germline ends. CDR3 amino acids: CASTSGLRTDTQYF. The CDR3 coding sequence is TGTGCCAGCACCTCGGGACTCCGCACAGATACGCAGTATTTT.

The chain has TRBV4-3 and TRBJ2-2, with 7 nucleotides matching TRBD2. Germline CDR1 reads LGHNA; CDR2 reads YSLEER. This CDR3 has 17 residues. Germline trimming cut 0 bases from V and 3 bases from J; bases unmatched to any gene: 7. The CDR3 loop reads CASSQDRRGDYTGELFF. DNA of the CDR3: TGCGCCAGCAGCCAAGATCGACGGGGGGACTACACCGGGGAGCTGTTTTTT.

The chain couples TRBV5-1 to TRBJ2-2; 7 nucleotides line up with TRBD1. Germline V CDR1 and CDR2: SGHRS, YFSETQ. V gave up 3 bases and J gave up 5 bases; unmatched junction bases: 4. The CDR3 loop spans 14 amino acids. DNA of the CDR3: TGCGCCAGCAGCTATACAGGGGAAACCGGGGAGCTGTTTTTT. This encodes CASSYTGETGELFF. Full variable domain (rest looked up from reference TRBV5-1 and TRBJ2-2): KAGVTQTPRYLIKTRGQQVTLSCSPISGHRSVSWYQQTPGQGLQFLFEYFSETQRNKGNFPGRFSGRQFSNSRSEMNVSTLELGDSALYLCASSYTGETGELFFGEGSRLTVL.

This chain links TRBV6-5 with TRBJ2-6; the D is unclear. V lost 2 bases to trimming and J lost 0 bases, with 2 bases between them. Germline CDR1 MNHEY, CDR2 SVGAGI. This CDR3 region has 14 residues. CDR3 nucleotides: TGTGCCAGCAGTTACCTCTCTGGGGCCAACGTCCTGACTTTC. Its protein product is CASSYLSGANVLTF.

The gene calls are TRBV15 and TRBJ1-2, with 7 bases fitting TRBD1. The CDR3 has 13 residues. Per germline, CDR1 LNHNV and CDR2 YYDKDF (reference sequence). V gave up 4 bases and J gave up 3 bases; unmatched junction bases: 2. The CDR3 loop reads CATSITGDYGYTF. Here the CDR3 DNA reads TGTGCCACCAGCATTACAGGGGACTATGGCTACACCTTC.

The rearrangement uses TRBV27 and TRBJ2-7; no clear D gene. Germline loops: CDR1 MNHEY, CDR2 SMNVEV (reference sequence). This CDR3 has 14 residues. Trimming took off 3 bases at V and 0 bases at J, with 9 bases between the two ends. The chain's CDR3 is CASSLSQNSYEQYF. The CDR3 bases are TGTGCCAGCAGTTTGTCGCAGAACTCCTACGAGCAGTACTTC.

This rearrangement joins TRBV9 to TRBJ1-2; TRBD1 agrees at 11 bases. The V segment lost 3 bases and the J segment 7 bases; nucleotides outside the gene matches: 5. The CDR3 is made up of 14 amino acids. From germline, CDR1 is SGDLS and CDR2 YYNGEE. CDR3 sequence: CASSAGQGAGGYTF. In DNA, the CDR3 is TGTGCCAGCAGCGCCGGACAGGGGGCTGGTGGCTACACCTTC.

This chain joins TRBV7-2 and TRBJ1-5; a possible D gene is TRBD1 (5 bases). Trimming took 4 bases from V and 6 from J, leaving 13 bases between them. The CDR3 runs to 14 residues. Germline assignment: CDR1 SGHTA and CDR2 FQGNSA. CDR3 sequence: CASSSADRVQPQHF. The DNA of the CDR3 is TGTGCCAGCAGCTCGGCCGACAGAGTTCAGCCCCAGCATTTT.

The rearrangement joins TRBV2 to TRBJ2-1; D gene uncertain. From germline, CDR1 is SNHLY and CDR2 FYNNEI. Trimming removed 2 bases from V and 7 bases from J, with 9 bases in between. This CDR3 is built from 13 residues. The CDR3 DNA follows: TGTGCCAGCAGTGAACAGTCGAGGAATGAGCAGTTCTTC. Protein sequence: CASSEQSRNEQFF.

The sample holds a few counts of this clone. The junction departs from germline at one end; a sequencing error may be responsible. This sequence joins TRBV4-1 and TRBJ1-1, with no clear D. The CDR3 sequence is 14 residues long. Germline V lookup: CDR1 MGHRA, CDR2 YSYEKL. CDR3 nucleotides: TGCGCCAGCACCCAAGGAGGGATGAACACTGAAGCTTTCTTT. Its protein product is CASTQGGMNTEAFF.

The chain has TRBV5-1 and TRBJ2-7; 7 bases are a match to TRBD2. Trimming at V came to 6 bases and at J to 0 bases, leaving 9 bases not matched to a gene. Germline values: CDR1 SGHRS, CDR2 YFSETQ. The CDR3 contains 15 residues. The CDR3 protein is CASTRSAGSSYEQYF. CDR3 in DNA: TGCGCCAGCACCCGCTCAGCGGGGAGCTCCTACGAGCAGTACTTC.

The chain employs TRBV6-1 and TRBJ1-5; TRBD1 is a possible D gene (6 bases). CDR1 is MNHNS, CDR2 SASEGT, per germline. With 2 bases removed from V and 5 bases from J, the gap between germline ends came to 7 bases. This CDR3 region has 13 residues. Here the CDR3 DNA reads TGTGCCAGCAGTGAAAACAGGGATCAGCCCCAGCATTTT. Translation: CASSENRDQPQHF.

The genes are TRBV5-1 and TRBJ1-1; 7 positions agree with TRBD1. Trimming cost V 3 bases and J 4 bases; bases outside gene matches: 15. CDR3 length equals 17 residues. Germline V gene sequence: CDR1 SGHRS, CDR2 YFSETQ. CDR3 DNA sequence: TGCGCCAGCAGCTCCCAGACCTTCCAGGGGGACGGCACTGAAGCTTTCTTT. Translated, it gives CASSSQTFQGDGTEAFF.

The chain employs TRBV5-1 and TRBJ2-3, with 9 bases identical to TRBD2. The CDR3 contains 15 residues. CDR1 is SGHRS and CDR2 is YFSETQ in the germline V gene. J was trimmed by 6 bases and V by 5 bases; bases with no gene match: 10. The DNA of the CDR3 is TGCGCCAGCAGGAGCGGGAGGCTCGGAACGGATACGCAGTATTTT. Encoded protein: CASRSGRLGTDTQYF.

Comment on this clone: A junction boundary mismatches the germline segment, possibly from a read error. This chain links TRBV7-9 with TRBJ1-2; 7 bases align to TRBD1. Germline V lookup: CDR1 SEHNR, CDR2 FQNEAQ (reference sequence). The CDR3 is 14 amino acids. The DNA for the CDR3 is TGTGCCAGCAGCCCAGGAGGGGGCCCGGGTGGCCACACCTTC. Protein sequence: CASSPGGGPGGHTF.

The chain employs TRBV12-5 and TRBJ2-1; 12 nucleotides line up with TRBD2. Trimming at V came to 7 bases and at J to 3 bases, leaving 16 bases not matched to a gene. The germline CDR1 and CDR2 sequences are LGHNT and FRNRAP. The CDR3 covers 19 residues. The DNA of the CDR3 is TGTGCTAGTGCCGTAAGGTCACTAGCGGGGGGCCTCTACTACAATGAGCAGTTCTTC. Protein sequence: CASAVRSLAGGLYYNEQFF.

The sample holds a few counts of this clone. V and J are TRBV7-6 and TRBJ1-1, with 10 bases that match TRBD1. The CDR3 consists of 14 residues. V was pared by 5 bases and J by 5 bases, with 5 bases of the junction left unmatched. CDR1 and CDR2 from the germline V gene are SGHVS and FNYEAQ. As DNA, the CDR3 is TGTGCCAGCAGCAAACCGGGACAGGGGACTGAAGCTTTCTTT. Protein sequence: CASSKPGQGTEAFF.

The table lists this clone with a few counts. The chain carries TRBV4-1 and TRBJ2-7, with 8 bases aligning to TRBD1. V lost 1 base to trimming and J lost 7 bases; unmatched junction nucleotides: 9. Germline V gives CDR1 MGHRA, CDR2 YSYEKL. This CDR3 contains 15 residues. CDR3 amino acids: CASSQGAWTGREQYF. The DNA for the CDR3 is TGCGCCAGCAGCCAAGGTGCGTGGACAGGGAGGGAGCAGTACTTC.

This clone was found a few times. The chain recombines TRBV4-3 with TRBJ1-6; D perhaps matches TRBD1 (6 bases). The V end was cut by 0 bases, the J end by 10 bases, with 13 bases between. The CDR3 is 15 residues long. The germline gives CDR1 LGHNA, CDR2 YSLEER. CDR3 sequence (DNA): TGCGCCAGCAGCCAAGAATTACAGGGCAGGTCACCCCTCCACTTT. It encodes CASSQELQGRSPLHF.